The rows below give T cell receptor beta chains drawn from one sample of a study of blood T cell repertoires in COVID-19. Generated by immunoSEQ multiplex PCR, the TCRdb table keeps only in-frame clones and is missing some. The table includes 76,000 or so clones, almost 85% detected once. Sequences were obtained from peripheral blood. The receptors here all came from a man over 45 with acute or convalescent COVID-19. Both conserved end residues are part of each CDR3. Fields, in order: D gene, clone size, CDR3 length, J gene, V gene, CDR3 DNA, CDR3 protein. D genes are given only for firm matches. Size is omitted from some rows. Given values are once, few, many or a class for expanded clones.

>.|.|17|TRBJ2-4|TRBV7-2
TGTGCCAGCAGCTTAGCATTGGGGGACTTCGGCAAAAACATTCAGTACTTC
CASSLALGDFGKNIQYF
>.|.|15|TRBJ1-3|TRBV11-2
TGTGCCAGCAGCTTATCCGTATTCTCTGGAAACACCATATATTTT
CASSLSVFSGNTIYF
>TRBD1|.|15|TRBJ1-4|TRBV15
TGTGCCACCAGCATGGACTCAGGGGGAGGTGAAAAACTGTTTTTT
CATSMDSGGGEKLFF
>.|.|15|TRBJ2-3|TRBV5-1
TGCGCCAGCAGCTTGGGAGGGAGCCGTACAGATACGCAGTATTTT
CASSLGGSRTDTQYF
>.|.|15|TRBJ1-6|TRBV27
TGTGCCAGCAGGACACCCACAGGGTTGGATTCACCCCTCCACTTT
CASRTPTGLDSPLHF
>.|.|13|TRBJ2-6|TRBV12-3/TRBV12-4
TGTGCCAGTAACAGGGCTGGGGCCAACGTCCTGACTTTC
CASNRAGANVLTF
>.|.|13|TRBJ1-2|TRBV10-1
TGCGCCAGCACGGACAGAGCTAACTATGGCTACACCTTC
CASTDRANYGYTF
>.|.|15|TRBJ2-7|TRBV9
TGTGCCAGCAGCGTAGGGACAATTCCCTCCTACGAGCAGTACTTC
CASSVGTIPSYEQYF
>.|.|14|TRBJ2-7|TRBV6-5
TGTGCCAGCAGTTTCGGGACACCACCCTACGAGCAGTACTTC
CASSFGTPPYEQYF
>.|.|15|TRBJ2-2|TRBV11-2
TGTGCCAGCAGCTTCGACCGGGTCCCGACCGGGGAGCTGTTTTTT
CASSFDRVPTGELFF
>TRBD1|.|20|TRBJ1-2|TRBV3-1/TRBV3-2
TGTGCCAGCAGCCAAGAGTTCCCCGGGACAGGGGTTTTACAGGTTGGGAAAAGCTCCTTC
CASSQEFPGTGVLQVGKSSF
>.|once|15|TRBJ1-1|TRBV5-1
TGCGCCAGCAGCTTGGCCGGGGACAAACACACTGAAGCTTTCTTT
CASSLAGDKHTEAFF
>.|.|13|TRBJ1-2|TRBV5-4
TGTGCCAGCAGCTTGGGGCTAGAAGGTGGCTACACCTTC
CASSLGLEGGYTF
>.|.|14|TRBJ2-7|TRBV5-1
TGCGCCAGCAGCTTGGAGGCGGGGTACTACGAGCAGTACTTC
CASSLEAGYYEQYF
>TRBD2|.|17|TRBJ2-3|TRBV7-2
TGTGCCAGCAGCCAGAGAGGCGCCCTAGCGGGAGCAGATACGCAGTATTTT
CASSQRGALAGADTQYF
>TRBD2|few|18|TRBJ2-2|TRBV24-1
TGTGCCACCAGTGACCACCCAGGGGCTAGCGGGGCCGGCGGGGAGCTGTTTTTT
CATSDHPGASGAGGELFF
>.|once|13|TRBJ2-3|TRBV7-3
TGTGCCAGCAGCACGGACAGAACAGATACGCAGTATTTT
CASSTDRTDTQYF
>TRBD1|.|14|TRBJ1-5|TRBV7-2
TGTGCCAGCAGTCGGGACAGCGGCAATCAGCCCCAGCATTTT
CASSRDSGNQPQHF
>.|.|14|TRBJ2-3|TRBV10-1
TGCGCCAGCAGTGATAGCGTTAGCACAGATACGCAGTATTTT
CASSDSVSTDTQYF
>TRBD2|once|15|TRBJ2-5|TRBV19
TGTGCCAGTAGTATGGGGAGGGTGAACCAAGAGACCCAGTACTTC
CASSMGRVNQETQYF
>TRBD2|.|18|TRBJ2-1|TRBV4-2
TGTGCCAGCAGCCTTTGGGGTGGGAGCGGGAGCGTTACCAATGAGCAGTTCTTC
CASSLWGGSGSVTNEQFF
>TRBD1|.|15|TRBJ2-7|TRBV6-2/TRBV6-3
TGTGCCAGCAGTCCGAGGACAGGGCGAACCTACGAGCAGTACTTC
CASSPRTGRTYEQYF
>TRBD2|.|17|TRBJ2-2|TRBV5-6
TGTGCCAGCAGCTTGGTGGGCAGCGGGAGGAACACCGGGGAGCTGTTTTTT
CASSLVGSGRNTGELFF
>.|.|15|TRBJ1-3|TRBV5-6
TGTGCCAGCAGCTTGTATTCAGGGTTGGGAAACACCATATATTTT
CASSLYSGLGNTIYF
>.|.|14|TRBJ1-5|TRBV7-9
TGTGCCAGCAGCTTAACAGAGAGCAATCAGCCCCAGCATTTT
CASSLTESNQPQHF
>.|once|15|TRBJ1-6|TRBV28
TGTGCCAGCAGTTTATTCGCAGGGAGGGGTTCACCCCTCCACTTT
CASSLFAGRGSPLHF
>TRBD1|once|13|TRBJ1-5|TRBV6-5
TGTGCCAGTGATGTGACAGGGGATCAGCCCCAGCATTTT
CASDVTGDQPQHF
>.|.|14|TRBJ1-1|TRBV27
TGTGCCAGCAGTCTAAGCTGGTCGAGCGCTGAAGCTTTCTTT
CASSLSWSSAEAFF
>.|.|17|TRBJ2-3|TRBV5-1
TGCGCCAGCAGCTTGAGTTCGGGACTTAGAAGCACAGATACGCAGTATTTT
CASSLSSGLRSTDTQYF
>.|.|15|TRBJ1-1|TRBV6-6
TGTGCCAGCAGTAAGACCGTGGGGGGAGGCACTGAAGCTTTCTTT
CASSKTVGGGTEAFF
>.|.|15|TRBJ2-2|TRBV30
TGTGCCTGGAGTGGAGGGAGAAGCAGTGGCGGGGAGCTGTTTTTT
CAWSGGRSSGGELFF
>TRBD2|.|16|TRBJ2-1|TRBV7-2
TGTGCCAGCACCCCCATAGCGGGAGGATCCTACAATGAGCAGTTCTTC
CASTPIAGGSYNEQFF
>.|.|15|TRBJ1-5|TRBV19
TGTGCCAGTAGTATTAGCACAGGGTTAAGTCAGCCCCAGCATTTT
CASSISTGLSQPQHF
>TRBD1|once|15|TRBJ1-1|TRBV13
TGTGCCAGCAGCTTAGATGGCCAGGGGGCCACTGAAGCTTTCTTT
CASSLDGQGATEAFF
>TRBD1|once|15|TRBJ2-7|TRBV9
TGTGCCAGCACCGCGACCGACAGGGCGCGGTACGAGCAGTACTTC
CASTATDRARYEQYF
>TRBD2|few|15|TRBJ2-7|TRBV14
TGTGCCAGCAGCCAAGAGGGACTAGCGGCCGGGAAGCAGTACTTC
CASSQEGLAAGKQYF
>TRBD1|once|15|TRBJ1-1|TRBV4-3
TGCGCCAGCAGCCACCTACACAGGGGGAACACTGAAGCTTTCTTT
CASSHLHRGNTEAFF
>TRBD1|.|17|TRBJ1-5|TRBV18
TGTGCCAGCTCACCATCGGGACAGGGGGCCCGGTTTCCGCCCCAGCATTTT
CASSPSGQGARFPPQHF
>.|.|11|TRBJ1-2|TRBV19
TGTGCCAGTAGCCTGGGAGGGGTCATCTCCTTC
CASSLGGVISF
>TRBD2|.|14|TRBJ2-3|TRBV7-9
TGTGCCAGCAGCTTGACTAGCCCGGCGGATACGCAGTATTTT
CASSLTSPADTQYF
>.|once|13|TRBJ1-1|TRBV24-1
TGTGCCACCAGTGATACAGGGCTTACTGAAGCTTTCTTT
CATSDTGLTEAFF
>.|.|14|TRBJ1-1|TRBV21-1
TGTGCCAGCAGCAAAGATGAGGAGAACACTGAAGCTTTCTTT
CASSKDEENTEAFF
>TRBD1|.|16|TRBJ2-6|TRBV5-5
TGTGCCAGCAGCTTCGAAAGACAGGGAGGGGCCAACGTCCTGACTTTC
CASSFERQGGANVLTF
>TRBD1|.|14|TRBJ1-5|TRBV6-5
TGTGCCAGCAGTTCCACTGGGACAGGGCAGCCCCAGCATTTT
CASSSTGTGQPQHF
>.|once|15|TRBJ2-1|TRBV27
TGTGCCAGCAGTTATGACAGGGAGGTTTTCAATGAGCAGTTCTTC
CASSYDREVFNEQFF
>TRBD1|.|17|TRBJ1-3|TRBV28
TGTGCCAGCAGTTTAAGCCGGACAGGAGGCTCTGGAAACACCATATATTTT
CASSLSRTGGSGNTIYF